The source of this T cell receptor (beta chain) is a study of regulatory T cells in long-lasting Graves disease (dated by TCRdb to 2020 to 2022). At the level of the whole study: Patients with newly diagnosed Graves' disease had been on antithyroid drugs for under 3 months. A total of roughly 35 samples were covered by TCR sequencing, comprising roughly 13 persistent and roughly 20 newly diagnosed Graves' disease patients. The study was conducted in China and was registered as a clinical trial. Peripheral blood TCR sequencing and RNA sequencing compared persistent Graves' disease patients with newly diagnosed Graves' disease patients.

The protocol used for the library was multiplex PCR. The instrument given in TCRdb is Illumina HiSeq 4000. iRepertoire HTBI primers and Arm-PCR amplification of CDR3 regions were used to construct TCR beta libraries. PCR products were gel purified before sequencing. For the original study's pipeline: A total of fewer than 70 TRBV and some 13 TRBJ segments were identified across samples and were used for gene usage analysis of CDR3 amino acid clonotypes. COPE and FqMerger were used to merge the filtered high-quality paired reads into contigs. BLAST was used to align contigs to the IMGT TRBV, TRBD and TRBJ reference genes, and CDR3 was defined following IMGT. Clonotypes above 0.1% frequency were classified as highly expanded clones. Repertoire diversity was measured by Shannon entropy, and V-J evenness by the Gini coefficient. A clonotype was considered public if more than one individual shared it. TCRdb took the public reads, trimmed them with fastp at Q25, ran MiXCR for clone calling and kept in-frame beta chains. Identical CDR3 protein sequences are pooled into one entry, listed with their most common genes and DNA. The V and J calls follow TCRdb's processing rather than the paper's. The sample includes hundreds of thousands of distinct CDR3 sequences, with about 15% observed a single time. The ten largest account for roughly 18% of the sample.

Study-wide findings and limitations: Preferential use of TRBV28, TRBJ1-2 and TRBJ2-5 was observed in persistent disease, whereas TRBV20-1 and TRBJ2-1 were favored in newly diagnosed disease. The small sample size was acknowledged by the authors as a limitation that may reduce accuracy. Sequencing and analysis were restricted to the TCR beta chain. Lower TCR Shannon entropy and fewer highly expanded clones were observed in persistent Graves' disease patients than in newly diagnosed patients, which suggested clonal expansion. Persistent patients shared more public clonotypes among themselves (around 3,000) than newly diagnosed patients did (more than 950). Because the primary lesion, thyroid tissue, could not be accessed, the study looked at peripheral blood alone.

V is shortened by 8 bases, J by 5 bases, and the region joining them spans 18 bases. The CDR3 contains 15 residues, cysteine and phenylalanine counted. CDR3 DNA only is kept here, 45 bases in frame from base 1. According to the germline V gene (reference sequence), CDR1 reads MNHEY and CDR2 reads SMNVEV. Reading the label with the study, this specimen's time point is: newly diagnosed GD, antithyroid drugs for less than 3 months. RNA was extracted from PBMCs in TRIzol for both TCR sequencing and RNA sequencing. Graves' disease was diagnosed according to American Thyroid Association guidelines. Recruitment of patients was carried out at an endocrinology department in Xi'an, China. Each patient gave roughly 10 milliliters of peripheral blood, collected in an EDTA anticoagulant tube. Ficoll Paque Plus density gradient separation was used to isolate PBMCs, and no additional T cell sorting was done. An Agilent 2100 Bioanalyzer and agarose gel were used to check RNA quality, and a NanoDrop 2000 was used to measure RNA concentration.

With respect to this clonotype: Its antigen is currently not known. No much larger clonotype is one base removed from it; base qualities were not supplied.

The sample was also reused in another study, on T cells in Graves' hyperthyroidism and ophthalmopathy. Per the second study: Stable Graves' hyperthyroidism was defined as the absence of progression to ophthalmopathy over 18 months of follow-up. The hyperthyroidism patients were between 18 and 65 years old and newly diagnosed, with a disease duration of less than 2 months. Exclusion was applied to patients with uncontrolled infections, other autoimmune diseases, pregnancy or lactation. Diagnoses were based on clinical symptoms, serum thyroxine and TRAb, thyroid ultrasound and orbital computed tomography. For the first round of RT-PCR on the TCR CDR3, the HTBI primer set was used together with the Qiagen OneStep RT-PCR kit. Blood samples also contained most of the expanded thyroid clonotypes (frequency above 0.001), which suggests that blood repertoires may reflect thyroid immune responses. In cross-validation, a model built on a 13 V-J signature told ophthalmopathy apart from stable hyperthyroidism with under 90% sensitivity and roughly 81% specificity, and in testing the same model reached 80%/75%. In validation, the model predicted progression to ophthalmopathy with roughly 66% sensitivity and about 72% specificity, a median of 6.5 months before onset. A discovery cohort of fewer than 110 patients, 43 with Graves' ophthalmopathy and fewer than 65 with stable Graves' hyperthyroidism, was used to find distinguishing TCR V-J signatures. Prospective prediction of ophthalmopathy was tested in an independent validation cohort consisting of fewer than 20 hyperthyroidism patients and approximately 16 patients who later progressed to ophthalmopathy. The 95 to 100 discovery patients were randomly divided into training and test sets at a 7:3 ratio. In addition, the study compared T-cell repertoires in thyroid tissue and in blood from five to seven Graves' hyperthyroidism patients. Once sampling was done, hyperthyroidism patients were given methimazole at a starting dose of 30 mg daily, whereas ophthalmopathy patients were given high-dose intravenous methylprednisolone. The libraries were constructed in a second round of multiplex PCR and then size-selected and purified. Libraries were sequenced paired-end with 100 bp reads on an Illumina HiSeq2000. SOAPnuke was used to process the raw data, removing reads that contained adapters or uncalled bases, had a mean Phred below 15, or lacked an exact match to the constant primer or identifier. COPE v1.2.5 was used to merge the high-quality paired reads, and each unique nucleotide sequence was defined as a clonotype. MiTCR v1.1 was used to align clonotypes to the IMGT TRBV, TRBD and TRBJ reference segments. The analysis included only V-J combinations with a frequency above 0.0001, which together covered 99.2% of the repertoires. The TCS score was defined as F50 (clonal expansion) divided by E x V (chaos), with BLOSUM62-based TCRdist calculated between CDR3 peptides within each V-J. Welch's t-statistics and random forest reduced just over 500 V-J features to some 14, which were used in a naive Bayes classifier (R e1071). No statistical method was used to set the sample size in advance, and investigators knew the group allocation. The paper reports TCR Vbeta CDR3 sequencing of approximately 130 peripheral blood samples: approximately 43 ophthalmopathy, around 80 hyperthyroidism and some 17 progressor patients.

The material sequenced was peripheral blood mononuclear cells (PBMCs), taken at new diagnosis, from a patient treated with antithyroid drugs. The V gene is TRBV27 and the J gene is TRBJ1-4, with TRBD1 as a weak D call on 6 bases. This sequence was found in a woman in her 30s with Graves disease. Donor details come from another sample of the same person, matched by shared clones. The CDR3: CASGLGGQGNEKLFF. The bases are TGTGCCAGCGGCCTCGGGGGGCAGGGCAATGAAAAACTGTTTTTT.